This TCR beta chain was identified during a study of cytomegalovirus exposure and HLA in healthy donors. Whole-study findings and limits: It was in a later analysis that TCR association rates were seen to vary by HLA locus, highest for DRB1 and lowest for HLA-C. With high specificity and sensitivity, the classifier reportedly diagnosed cytomegalovirus status.

About this clone itself: The antigen is not known. The sample carries other DNA sequences with the same CDR3.

The primer mix had 60 Vbeta and 13 Jbeta primers. The protocol was immunoSEQ multiplex PCR, while the TCRdb copy is restricted to in-frame clones and leaves out a portion. Among 210,000 or so clones listed, 60% to 80% were seen once. This CDR3 comprises 15 residues. Germline CDR1 and CDR2: SGHNT and YYREEE (reference sequence). After removal of 3 bases from V and 4 bases from J, the junction contained 2 bases not matched to a gene. Sequenced input: PBMCs. This TCR derives from a man aged 18 to 30 in good health and CMV-seronegative. The chain couples TRBV5-4 to TRBJ2-6; 9 positions agree with TRBD1. CDR3 in amino acids: CASSSQGAGANVLTF. The CDR3 DNA sequence: TGTGCCAGCAGCTCACAGGGGGCCGGGGCCAACGTCCTGACTTTC.